This T cell receptor beta chain was retrieved from a study of blood T cell repertoires in COVID-19. Across the whole study: Sources were T cells, B-cell-depleted T cells, or PBMCs; the material itself was cDNA or gDNA.

Method: immunoSEQ multiplex PCR; TCRdb's copy keeps in-frame clones and lacks some. This table holds more than 200,000 clones, around four fifths found once. Sequencing was done on a sample of peripheral blood. The sequence was obtained from a man aged 40-49 years with active or convalescent COVID-19.

The CDR3 nucleotides read TGCGCCAGCAGCTCAAGACTAGCGGGGGGTGCCGGGGAGCTGTTTTTT. As protein: CASSSRLAGGAGELFF. The chain combines TRBV5-1 with TRBJ2-2; 13 bases align to TRBD2. V was pared by 3 bases and J by 6 bases, with 5 bases of the junction left unmatched. The V gene's germline CDR1 is SGHRS and CDR2 YFSETQ. This CDR3 is built from 16 residues.